These 11 T cell receptor beta chains came from one sample sequenced in a study of technical replicates of blood from a few donors. Produced via immunoSEQ multiplex PCR; TCRdb's table is partial and in-frame only. Among roughly 74,000 clones listed, about 91% were seen once. The sample comprised T cells isolated from PBMCs. The source of these receptors is a human donor in good health.

This rearrangement joins TRBV5-4 to TRBJ1-2, with TRBD1 matching 9 bases. The length of the CDR3 is 15 residues. CDR1 SGHNT and CDR2 YYREEE come from the germline V gene (reference sequence). Trimming removed 2 bases from V and 3 bases from J; junction bases left unmatched: 5. The CDR3 nucleotides read TGTGCCAGCAGCTTAAGAACAGGGGGCCACTATGGCTACACCTTC. Amino acid sequence: CASSLRTGGHYGYTF.

The V gene is TRBV7-9, the J gene TRBJ2-1, with D unclear. Deletions cut 1 base from V and 1 base from J, with 8 bases between. The length of the CDR3 is 15 residues. Germline V lookup: CDR1 SEHNR, CDR2 FQNEAQ (reference sequence). CDR3 amino acids: CASSLEQLSYNEQFF. The CDR3 nucleotides are TGTGCCAGCAGCTTAGAACAGTTGTCCTACAATGAGCAGTTCTTC.

The CDR3 DNA reads as TGTGCCAGCAGTTACTCGAGTACGGGGTTCGAGGGCTACACCTTC. Translating gives CASSYSSTGFEGYTF. The V and J genes are TRBV6-6 and TRBJ1-2; no clear D gene. V shed 0 bases and J shed 8 bases, with 16 bases lying between them. This CDR3 spans 15 amino acids. CDR1 and CDR2 from the germline V gene are MNHNY and SVGAGI (reference sequence).

The rearrangement links TRBV5-6 to TRBJ2-3; 12 positions match TRBD2. This CDR3 has 16 amino acids. V shed 0 bases and J 4 bases; nucleotides not matched to a gene: 3. Germline CDR1 SGHDT, CDR2 YYEEEE. The CDR3 coding sequence is TGTGCCAGCAGCTTGGGACTAGCGGGAGATGCAGATACGCAGTATTTT. It codes for CASSLGLAGDADTQYF.

The chain couples TRBV6-5 to TRBJ2-1; TRBD2 matches 7 bases. The J segment lost 5 bases and the V segment lost 7 bases, leaving 11 bases of the junction unmatched. This CDR3 spans 15 amino acids. Germline V gives CDR1 MNHEY, CDR2 SVGAGI. The CDR3 DNA reads as TGTGCCAGCACCCCTGAGGGAGGGGCTAACAATGAGCAGTTCTTC. It translates to CASTPEGGANNEQFF.

The V call is TRBV6-1, the J call TRBJ1-2; the match to TRBD1 covers 7 bases. V was clipped by 1 base and J by 2 bases; unmatched bases: 4. The CDR3 runs 15 residues. Looked up from germline, CDR1 is MNHNS and CDR2 is SASEGT. The CDR3 nucleotides are TGTGCCAGCAGTGAAGGACAGGGCGGGAACTATGGCTACACCTTC. Protein product: CASSEGQGGNYGYTF.

The V and J genes are TRBV9 and TRBJ1-3; tentative D call: TRBD1 (6 bases). This CDR3 contains 14 residues. Germline-derived CDR1 and CDR2 are SGDLS and YYNGEE. Trimming shortened V by 3 bases and J by 4 bases, and 11 bases separated the two germline ends. The DNA for the CDR3 is TGTGCCAGCAGCGCCCAGGGGCCCGGAAACACCATATATTTT. Its protein product is CASSAQGPGNTIYF.

The CDR3 DNA reads TGTGCCAGCAGCTCAGGGGGGCACCTCTCCTACAATGAGCAGTTCTTC. Residues: CASSSGGHLSYNEQFF. The rearrangement joins TRBV7-3 to TRBJ2-1; D perhaps matches TRBD1 (7 bases). The CDR3 has 16 amino acids. Trimming removed 4 bases from V and 0 bases from J, with 13 bases in between. Germline values: CDR1 SGHTA, CDR2 FQGTGA.

This chain uses TRBV5-1 with TRBJ2-2; unclear D gene. V dropped 0 bases and J dropped 7 bases, with 7 bases sitting between them. CDR3 length: 13 residues. The germline gives CDR1 SGHRS, CDR2 YFSETQ. CDR3 loop: CASSLAEVGELFF. The CDR3 DNA is TGCGCCAGCAGCTTGGCCGAGGTCGGGGAGCTGTTTTTT.

The CDR3 sequence: CASSSYSTAEQYF. The CDR3 nucleotides are TGCGCCAGCAGCAGCTACTCGACAGCCGAGCAGTACTTC. The chain is built from TRBV5-1 and TRBJ2-7; a possible D gene is TRBD1 (5 bases). V lost 4 bases to trimming and J lost 6 bases, with 14 bases between them. The CDR3 loop spans 13 amino acids. Germline CDR1 is SGHRS and CDR2 is YFSETQ. Using reference TRBV5-1 and TRBJ2-7 for the parts outside the CDR3, the full variable domain is KAGVTQTPRYLIKTRGQQVTLSCSPISGHRSVSWYQQTPGQGLQFLFEYFSETQRNKGNFPGRFSGRQFSNSRSEMNVSTLELGDSALYLCASSSYSTAEQYFGPGTRLTVT.

V usage is TRBV9 and J usage is TRBJ2-6; D gene uncertain. The CDR3 loop spans 15 amino acids. Germline-derived CDR1 and CDR2 are SGDLS and YYNGEE. Trimming stripped 4 bases from V and 0 bases from J, with 8 bases between. The CDR3 spells CASSSRGSGANVLTF. As DNA, the CDR3 is TGTGCCAGCAGCTCGCGAGGCTCTGGGGCCAACGTCCTGACTTTC. Complete variable domain (other parts from reference TRBV9 and TRBJ2-6): DSGVTQTPKHLITATGQRVTLRCSPRSGDLSVYWYQQSLDQGLQFLIQYYNGEERAKGNILERFSAQQFPDLHSELNLSSLELGDSALYFCASSSRGSGANVLTFGAGSRLTVL.